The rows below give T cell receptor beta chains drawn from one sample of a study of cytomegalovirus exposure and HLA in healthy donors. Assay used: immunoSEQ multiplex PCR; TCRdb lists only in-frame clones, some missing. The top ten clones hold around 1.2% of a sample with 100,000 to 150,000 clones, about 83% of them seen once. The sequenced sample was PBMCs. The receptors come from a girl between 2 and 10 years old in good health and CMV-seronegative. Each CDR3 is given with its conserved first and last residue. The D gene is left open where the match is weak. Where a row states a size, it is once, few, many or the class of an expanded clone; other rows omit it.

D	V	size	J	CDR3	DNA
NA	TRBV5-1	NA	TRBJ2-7	CASSYPRVDRSDVSYEQYF	TGCGCCAGCAGCTATCCACGAGTAGACAGGTCCGATGTATCCTACGAGCAGTACTTC
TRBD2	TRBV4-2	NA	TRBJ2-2	CASSQPYGGRNTGELFF	TGTGCCAGCAGCCAACCCTATGGCGGGAGGAACACCGGGGAGCTGTTTTTT
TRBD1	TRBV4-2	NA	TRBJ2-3	CASSQAGGWDTQYF	TGTGCCAGCAGCCAAGCAGGGGGTTGGGATACGCAGTATTTT
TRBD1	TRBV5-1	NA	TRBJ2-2	CASSLDRGTGELFF	TGCGCCAGCAGCTTGGACAGGGGCACCGGGGAGCTGTTTTTT
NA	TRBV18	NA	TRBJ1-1	CASSPPRQPNTEAFF	TGTGCCAGCTCACCACCTAGACAACCGAACACTGAAGCTTTCTTT
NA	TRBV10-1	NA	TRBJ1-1	CASSMQVNTEAFF	TGCGCCAGCAGTATGCAGGTGAACACTGAAGCTTTCTTT
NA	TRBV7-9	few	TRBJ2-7	CASSTTGGQSSYEQYF	TGTGCCAGCAGCACGACCGGGGGTCAGAGCTCCTACGAGCAGTACTTC
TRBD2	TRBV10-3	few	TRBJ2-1	CAISKIAGSSYNEQFF	TGTGCCATCAGTAAGATAGCGGGGAGCTCCTACAATGAGCAGTTCTTC
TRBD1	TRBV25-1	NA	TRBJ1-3	CASSVNPGTGRNTIYF	TGTGCCAGCAGCGTTAATCCCGGGACAGGGCGAAACACCATATATTTT
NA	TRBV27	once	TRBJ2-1	CASSFVSGGRNEQFF	TGTGCCAGCAGTTTTGTTTCGGGGGGCAGGAATGAGCAGTTCTTC